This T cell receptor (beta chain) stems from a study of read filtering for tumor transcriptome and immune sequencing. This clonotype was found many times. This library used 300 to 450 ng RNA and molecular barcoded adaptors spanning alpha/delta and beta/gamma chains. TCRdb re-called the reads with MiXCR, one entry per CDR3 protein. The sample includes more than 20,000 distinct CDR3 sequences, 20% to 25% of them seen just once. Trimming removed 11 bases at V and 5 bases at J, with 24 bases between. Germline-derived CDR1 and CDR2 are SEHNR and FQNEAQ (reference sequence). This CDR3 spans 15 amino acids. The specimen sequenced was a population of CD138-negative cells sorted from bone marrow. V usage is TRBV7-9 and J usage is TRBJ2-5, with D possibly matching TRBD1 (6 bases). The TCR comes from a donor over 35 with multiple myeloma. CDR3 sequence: CAVGYRDDLGETQYF. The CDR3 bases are TGTGCCGTAGGCTACAGGGATGACCTCGGGGAGACCCAGTACTTC.